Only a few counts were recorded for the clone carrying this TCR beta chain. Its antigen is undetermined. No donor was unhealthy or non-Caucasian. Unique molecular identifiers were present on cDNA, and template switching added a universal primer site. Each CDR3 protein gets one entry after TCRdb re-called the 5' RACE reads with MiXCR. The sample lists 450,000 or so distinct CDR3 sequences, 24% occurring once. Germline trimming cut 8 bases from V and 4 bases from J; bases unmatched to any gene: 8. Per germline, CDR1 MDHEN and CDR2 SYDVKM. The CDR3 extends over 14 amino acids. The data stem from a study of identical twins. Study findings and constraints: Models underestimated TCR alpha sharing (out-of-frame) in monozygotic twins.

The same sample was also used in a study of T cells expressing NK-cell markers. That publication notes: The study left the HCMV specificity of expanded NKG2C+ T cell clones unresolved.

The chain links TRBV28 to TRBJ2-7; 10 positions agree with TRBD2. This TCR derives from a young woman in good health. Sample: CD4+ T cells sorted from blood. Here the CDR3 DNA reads TGTGCCAGCGGACCCGGGACTAGCGTTTACGAGCAGTACTTC. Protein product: CASGPGTSVYEQYF.